This T cell receptor (beta chain) is drawn from a study of blood T cell repertoires in COVID-19. Study overall: The United States, Italy and Spain were the sources of the acute and convalescent COVID-19 samples. The cDNA or gDNA used as material had been derived from T cells, B-cell-depleted T cells, or PBMCs.

This CDR3 region has 17 residues. V trimming: 4 bases; J trimming: 4 bases; junction bases outside the gene matches: 16. CDR1 and CDR2 from the germline V gene are SGHRS and YFSETQ. Per the original methods: Amplification from reference gene primers served as the basis for estimated nucleated cell counts. Using immunoSEQ multiplex PCR, the repertoire was profiled, and TCRdb retains in-frame clones only, with some absent. The V and J calls and clone size come from that table; D and trimming were worked out from the DNA. The sample includes approximately 220,000 clones, about nine tenths of them seen just once. This clone was seen once.

The sequence was collected from a man in his forties or fifties with acute or convalescent COVID-19. The sample comprised peripheral blood. The genes are TRBV5-1 and TRBJ1-2; 7 nucleotides agree with TRBD1. In DNA form, the CDR3 reads TGCGCCAGCAGCCCCTTGGCAGAGGGGGCGCAAGTCTATGGCTACACCTTC. This translates into CASSPLAEGAQVYGYTF.